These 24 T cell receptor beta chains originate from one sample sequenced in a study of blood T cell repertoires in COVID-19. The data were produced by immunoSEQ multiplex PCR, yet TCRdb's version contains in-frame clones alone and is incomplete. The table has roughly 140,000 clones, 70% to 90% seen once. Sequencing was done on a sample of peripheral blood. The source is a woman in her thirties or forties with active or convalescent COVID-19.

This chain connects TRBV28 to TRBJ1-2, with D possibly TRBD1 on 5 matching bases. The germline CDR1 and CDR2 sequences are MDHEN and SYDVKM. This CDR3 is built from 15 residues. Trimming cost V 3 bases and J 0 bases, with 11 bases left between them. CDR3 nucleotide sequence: TGTGCCAGCAGTTTCTCGGGGGTCCCTAACTATGGCTACACCTTC. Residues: CASSFSGVPNYGYTF.

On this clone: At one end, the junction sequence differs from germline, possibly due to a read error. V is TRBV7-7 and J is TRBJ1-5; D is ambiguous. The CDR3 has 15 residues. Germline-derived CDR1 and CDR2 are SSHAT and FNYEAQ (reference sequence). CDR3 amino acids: CASSLNVEYNQPQHF. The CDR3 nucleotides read TGTGCTAGCAGCTTAAACGTCGAGTACAATCAGCCCCAGCATTTT. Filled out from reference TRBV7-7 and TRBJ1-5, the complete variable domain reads GAGVSQSPRYKVTKRGQDVTLRCDPISSHATLYWYQQALGQGPEFLTYFNYEAQPDKSGLPSDRFSAERPEGSISTLTIQRTEQRDSAMYRCASSLNVEYNQPQHFGDGTRLSIL.

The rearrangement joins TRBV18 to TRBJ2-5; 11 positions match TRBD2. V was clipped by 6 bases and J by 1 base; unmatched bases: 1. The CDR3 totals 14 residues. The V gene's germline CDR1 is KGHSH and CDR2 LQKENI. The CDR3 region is CASSLAGGQETQYF. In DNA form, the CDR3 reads TGTGCCAGCTCCCTAGCGGGGGGCCAAGAGACCCAGTACTTC. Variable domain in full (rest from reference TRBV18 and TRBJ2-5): NAGVMQNPRHLVRRRGQEARLRCSPMKGHSHVYWYRQLPEEGLKFMVYLQKENIIDESGMPKERFSAEFPKEGPSILRIQQVVRGDSAAYFCASSLAGGQETQYFGPGTRLLVL.

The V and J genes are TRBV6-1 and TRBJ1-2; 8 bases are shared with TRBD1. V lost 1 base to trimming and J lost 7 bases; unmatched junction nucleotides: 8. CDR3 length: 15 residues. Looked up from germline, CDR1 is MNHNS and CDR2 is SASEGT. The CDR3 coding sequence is TGTGCCAGCAGTGAAGGCAGGCAGGGGGCGGGTGGCTACACCTTC. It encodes CASSEGRQGAGGYTF.

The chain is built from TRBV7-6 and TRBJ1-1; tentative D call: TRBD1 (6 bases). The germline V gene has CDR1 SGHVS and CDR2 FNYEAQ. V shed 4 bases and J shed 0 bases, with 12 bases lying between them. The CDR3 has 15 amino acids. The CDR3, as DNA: TGTGCCAGCAGCTCTTCGGGACACTTGAACACTGAAGCTTTCTTT. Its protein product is CASSSSGHLNTEAFF.

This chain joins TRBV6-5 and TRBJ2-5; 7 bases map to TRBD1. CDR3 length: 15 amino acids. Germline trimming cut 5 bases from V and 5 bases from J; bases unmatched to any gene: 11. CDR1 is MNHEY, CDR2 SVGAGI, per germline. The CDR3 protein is CASSPSTGSGETQYF. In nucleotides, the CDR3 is TGTGCCAGCAGTCCTTCGACAGGGTCCGGGGAGACCCAGTACTTC.

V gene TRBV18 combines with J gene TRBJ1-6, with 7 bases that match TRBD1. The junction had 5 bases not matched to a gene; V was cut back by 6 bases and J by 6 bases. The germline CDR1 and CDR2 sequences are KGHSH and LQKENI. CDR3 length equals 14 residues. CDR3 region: CASSPRDSNSPLHF. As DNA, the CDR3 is TGTGCCAGCTCCCCCCGGGACAGTAATTCACCCCTCCACTTT.

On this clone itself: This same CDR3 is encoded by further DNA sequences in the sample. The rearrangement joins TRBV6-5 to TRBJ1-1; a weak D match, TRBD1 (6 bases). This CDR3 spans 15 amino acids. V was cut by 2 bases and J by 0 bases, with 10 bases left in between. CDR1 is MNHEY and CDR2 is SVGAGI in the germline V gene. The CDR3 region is CASSYGDRLNTEAFF. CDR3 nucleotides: TGTGCCAGCAGTTACGGAGACAGGCTGAACACTGAAGCTTTCTTT.

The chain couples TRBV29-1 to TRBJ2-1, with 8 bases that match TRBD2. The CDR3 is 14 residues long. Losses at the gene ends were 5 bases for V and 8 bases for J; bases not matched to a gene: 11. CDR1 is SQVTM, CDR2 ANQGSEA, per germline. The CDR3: CSVTPRGLGDEQFF. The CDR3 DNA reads TGCAGCGTTACCCCCCGGGGACTAGGCGATGAGCAGTTCTTC.

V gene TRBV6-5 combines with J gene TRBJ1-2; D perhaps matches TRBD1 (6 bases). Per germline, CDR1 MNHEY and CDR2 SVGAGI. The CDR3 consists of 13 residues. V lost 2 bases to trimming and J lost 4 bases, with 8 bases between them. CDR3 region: CASSYGTLYGYTF. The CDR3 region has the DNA TGTGCCAGCAGTTACGGGACACTCTATGGCTACACCTTC.

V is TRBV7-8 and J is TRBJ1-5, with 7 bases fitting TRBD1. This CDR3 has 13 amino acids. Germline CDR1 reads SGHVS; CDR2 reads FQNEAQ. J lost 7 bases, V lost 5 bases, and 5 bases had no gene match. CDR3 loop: CASSPQGGQPQHF. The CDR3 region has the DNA TGTGCCAGCAGCCCCCAGGGGGGACAGCCCCAGCATTTT.

In DNA form, the CDR3 reads TGTGCCAGCAGCCGCCCTCCCGGCTACGAGCAGTACTTC. Amino acids: CASSRPPGYEQYF. The chain has TRBV11-2 and TRBJ2-7, with D uncertain. CDR1 SGHAT and CDR2 FQNNGV come from the germline V gene. V dropped 5 bases and J dropped 3 bases, with 11 bases sitting between them. The CDR3 loop spans 13 amino acids.

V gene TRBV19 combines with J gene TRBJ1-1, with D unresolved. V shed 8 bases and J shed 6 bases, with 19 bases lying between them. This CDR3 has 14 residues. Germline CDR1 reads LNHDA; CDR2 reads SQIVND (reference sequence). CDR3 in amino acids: CASVHRVGGAEAFF. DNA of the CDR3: TGTGCCAGTGTCCATAGGGTGGGAGGAGCTGAAGCTTTCTTT.

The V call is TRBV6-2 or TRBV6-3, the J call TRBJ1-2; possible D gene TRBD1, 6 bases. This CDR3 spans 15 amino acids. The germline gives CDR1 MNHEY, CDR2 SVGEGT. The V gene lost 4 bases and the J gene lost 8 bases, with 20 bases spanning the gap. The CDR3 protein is CASSSSTGLIGGYTF. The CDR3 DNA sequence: TGTGCCAGCAGTTCATCGACAGGCCTTATAGGGGGCTACACCTTC.

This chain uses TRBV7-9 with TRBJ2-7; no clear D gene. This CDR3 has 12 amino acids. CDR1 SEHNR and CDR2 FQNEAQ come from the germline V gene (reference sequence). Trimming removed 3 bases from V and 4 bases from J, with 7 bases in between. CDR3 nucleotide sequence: TGTGCCAGCAGCTTTGTCCCTTACGAGCAGTACTTC. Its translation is CASSFVPYEQYF.

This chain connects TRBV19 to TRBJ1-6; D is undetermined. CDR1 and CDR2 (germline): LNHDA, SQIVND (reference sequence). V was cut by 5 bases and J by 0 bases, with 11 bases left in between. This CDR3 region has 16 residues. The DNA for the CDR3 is TGTGCCAGTAGTGCCCGACTGAGCTCCTATAATTCACCCCTCCACTTT. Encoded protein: CASSARLSSYNSPLHF.

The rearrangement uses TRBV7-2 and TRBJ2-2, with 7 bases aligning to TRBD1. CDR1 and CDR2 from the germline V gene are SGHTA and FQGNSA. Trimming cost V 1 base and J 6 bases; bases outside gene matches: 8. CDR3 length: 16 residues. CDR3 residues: CASSLVGTAGAGELFF. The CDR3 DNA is TGTGCCAGCAGCTTAGTAGGGACAGCTGGCGCCGGGGAGCTGTTTTTT.

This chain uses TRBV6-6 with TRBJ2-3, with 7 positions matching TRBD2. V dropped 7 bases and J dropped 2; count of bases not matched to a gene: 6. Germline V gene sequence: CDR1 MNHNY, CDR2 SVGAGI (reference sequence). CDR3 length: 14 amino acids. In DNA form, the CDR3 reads TGTGCCAGCACTAGCGGACTTTCCACAGATACGCAGTATTTT. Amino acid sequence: CASTSGLSTDTQYF.

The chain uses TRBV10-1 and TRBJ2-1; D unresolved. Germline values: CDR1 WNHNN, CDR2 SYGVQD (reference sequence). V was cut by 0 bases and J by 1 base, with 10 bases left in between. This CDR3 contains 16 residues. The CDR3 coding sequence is TGCGCCAGCAGTGAGTCCTACGGAGTTTCCTACAATGAGCAGTTCTTC. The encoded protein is CASSESYGVSYNEQFF.

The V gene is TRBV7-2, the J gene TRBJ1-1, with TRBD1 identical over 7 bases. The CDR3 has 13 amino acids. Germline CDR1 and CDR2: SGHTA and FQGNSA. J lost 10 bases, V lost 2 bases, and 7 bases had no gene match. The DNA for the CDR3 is TGTGCCAGCAGCTTATGGGGACAGCCGGGAGCTTTCTTT. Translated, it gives CASSLWGQPGAFF.

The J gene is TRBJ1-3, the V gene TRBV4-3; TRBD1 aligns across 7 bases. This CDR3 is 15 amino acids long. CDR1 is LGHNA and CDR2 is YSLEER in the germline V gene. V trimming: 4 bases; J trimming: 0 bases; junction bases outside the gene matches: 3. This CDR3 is CASSLRDSSGNTIYF. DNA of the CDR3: TGCGCCAGCAGCCTAAGGGACAGCTCTGGAAACACCATATATTTT.

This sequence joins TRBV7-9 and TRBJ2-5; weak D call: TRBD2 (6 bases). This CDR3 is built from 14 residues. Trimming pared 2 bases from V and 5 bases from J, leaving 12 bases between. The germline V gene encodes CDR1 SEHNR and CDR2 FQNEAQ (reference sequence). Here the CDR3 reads CASSLLSGRETQYF. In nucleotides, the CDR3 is TGTGCCAGCAGCTTATTATCAGGGAGGGAGACCCAGTACTTC. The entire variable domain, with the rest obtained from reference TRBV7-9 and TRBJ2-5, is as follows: DTGVSQNPRHKITKRGQNVTFRCDPISEHNRLYWYRQTLGQGPEFLTYFQNEAQLEKSRLLSDRFSAERPKGSFSTLEIQRTEQGDSAMYLCASSLLSGRETQYFGPGTRLLVL.

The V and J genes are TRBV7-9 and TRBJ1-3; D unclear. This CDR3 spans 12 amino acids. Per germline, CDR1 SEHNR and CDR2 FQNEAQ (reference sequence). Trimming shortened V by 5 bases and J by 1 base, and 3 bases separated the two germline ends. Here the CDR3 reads CASSLSGNTIYF. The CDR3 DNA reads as TGTGCCAGCAGCCTGTCTGGAAACACCATATATTTT.

CDR3 amino acids: CASSLAGVAGYEQYF. DNA for the CDR3: TGTGCCAGCAGCTTAGCGGGTGTGGCGGGGTACGAGCAGTACTTC. The chain links TRBV7-2 to TRBJ2-7; TRBD2 is a possible D gene (6 bases). Trimming took off 0 bases at V and 4 bases at J, with 13 bases between the two ends. Germline CDR1 SGHTA, CDR2 FQGNSA. The CDR3 length is 15 residues.